This T cell receptor (beta chain) was sequenced in a study of shared clonotypes between healthy human individuals. Study results and limitations: Represented diversity (both genetic and exposure-history) was limited by the small number of donors.

Researchers sequenced unsorted PBMC DNA using ten immunoSEQ deep assay plates. Data came from immunoSEQ multiplex PCR; TCRdb stores just in-frame clones and leaves some out. The sample lists roughly 510,000 clones, about three quarters occurring once. All donors qualified as healthy HIV-negative adults and had experienced no recent acute infections or vaccinations. Concerning this clone: Its antigen remains unknown.

Per germline, CDR1 GTSNPN and CDR2 SVGIG (reference sequence). The CDR3 covers 16 residues. V was cut by 2 bases and J by 3 bases, with 16 bases left in between. Material: PBMCs. The clonotype was recovered from a woman in her 40s in good health. Some clones in this sample may be carry-over from other donors' samples. The chain links TRBV30 to TRBJ1-4, with D tentatively TRBD1 (6 bases). CDR3 residues: CAWSTQPQGPNEKLFF. CDR3 nucleotide sequence: TGTGCCTGGAGTACCCAACCACAGGGCCCTAATGAAAAACTGTTTTTT.